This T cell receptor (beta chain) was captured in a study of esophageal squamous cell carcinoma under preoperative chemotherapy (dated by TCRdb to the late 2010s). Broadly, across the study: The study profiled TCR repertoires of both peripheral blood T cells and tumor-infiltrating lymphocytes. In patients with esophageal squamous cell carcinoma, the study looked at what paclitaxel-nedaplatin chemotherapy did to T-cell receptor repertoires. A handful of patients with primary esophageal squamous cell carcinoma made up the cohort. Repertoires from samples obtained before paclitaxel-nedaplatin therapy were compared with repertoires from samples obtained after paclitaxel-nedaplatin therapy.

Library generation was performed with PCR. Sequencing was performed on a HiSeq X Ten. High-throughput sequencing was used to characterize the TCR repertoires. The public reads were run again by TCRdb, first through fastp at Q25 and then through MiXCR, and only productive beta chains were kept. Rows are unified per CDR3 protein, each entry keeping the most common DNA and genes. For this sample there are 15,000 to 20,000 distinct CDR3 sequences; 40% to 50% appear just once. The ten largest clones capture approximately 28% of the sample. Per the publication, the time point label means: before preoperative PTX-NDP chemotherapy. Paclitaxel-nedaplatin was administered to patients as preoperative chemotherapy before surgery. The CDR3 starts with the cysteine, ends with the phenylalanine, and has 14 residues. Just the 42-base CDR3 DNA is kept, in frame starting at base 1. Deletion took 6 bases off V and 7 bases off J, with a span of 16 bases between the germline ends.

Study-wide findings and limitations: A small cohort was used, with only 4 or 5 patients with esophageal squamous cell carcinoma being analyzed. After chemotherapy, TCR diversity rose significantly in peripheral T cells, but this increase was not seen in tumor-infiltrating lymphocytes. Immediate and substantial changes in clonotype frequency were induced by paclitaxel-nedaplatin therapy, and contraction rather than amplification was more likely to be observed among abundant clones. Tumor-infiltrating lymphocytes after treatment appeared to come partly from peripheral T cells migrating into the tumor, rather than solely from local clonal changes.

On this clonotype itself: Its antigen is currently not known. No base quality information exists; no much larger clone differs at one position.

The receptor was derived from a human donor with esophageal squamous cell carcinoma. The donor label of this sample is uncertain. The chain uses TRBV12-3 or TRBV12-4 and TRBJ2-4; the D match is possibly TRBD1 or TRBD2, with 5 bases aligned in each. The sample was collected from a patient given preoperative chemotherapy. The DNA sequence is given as TGTGCCAGCAGCGGACACGGTCGGAGGAACATTCAGTACTTC. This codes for CASSGHGRRNIQYF.